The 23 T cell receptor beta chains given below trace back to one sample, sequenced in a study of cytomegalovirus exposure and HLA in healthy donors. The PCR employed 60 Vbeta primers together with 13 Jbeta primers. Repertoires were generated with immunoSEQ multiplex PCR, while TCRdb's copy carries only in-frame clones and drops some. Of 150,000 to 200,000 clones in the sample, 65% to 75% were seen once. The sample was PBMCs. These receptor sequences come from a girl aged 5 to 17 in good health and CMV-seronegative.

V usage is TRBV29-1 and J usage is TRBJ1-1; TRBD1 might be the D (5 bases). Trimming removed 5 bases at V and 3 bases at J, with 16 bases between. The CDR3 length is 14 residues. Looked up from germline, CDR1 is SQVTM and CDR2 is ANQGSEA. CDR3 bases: TGCAGCGTTCAGTTAGGGGTTCAGGACACTGAAGCTTTCTTT. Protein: CSVQLGVQDTEAFF.

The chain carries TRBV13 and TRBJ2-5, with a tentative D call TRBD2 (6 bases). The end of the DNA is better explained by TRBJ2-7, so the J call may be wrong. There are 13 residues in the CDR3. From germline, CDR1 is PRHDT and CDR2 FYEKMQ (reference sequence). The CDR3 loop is CASSLGGWDEQYF. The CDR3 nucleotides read TGTGCCAGCAGCCTCGGGGGTTGGGACGAGCAGTACTTC.

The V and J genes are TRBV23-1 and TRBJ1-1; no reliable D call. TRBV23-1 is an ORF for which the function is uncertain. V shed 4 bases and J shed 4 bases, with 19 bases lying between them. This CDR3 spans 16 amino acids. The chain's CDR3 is CASSRPLGRGATEAFF. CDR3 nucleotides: TGCGCCAGCAGTCGACCCTTAGGACGGGGAGCCACTGAAGCTTTCTTT.

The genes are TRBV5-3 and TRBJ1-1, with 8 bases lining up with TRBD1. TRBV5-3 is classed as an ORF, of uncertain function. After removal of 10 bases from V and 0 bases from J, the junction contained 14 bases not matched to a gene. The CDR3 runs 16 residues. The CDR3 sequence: CASKGPGGLLNTEAFF. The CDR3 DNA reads TGTGCCTCCAAGGGGCCAGGGGGCTTATTGAACACTGAAGCTTTCTTT.

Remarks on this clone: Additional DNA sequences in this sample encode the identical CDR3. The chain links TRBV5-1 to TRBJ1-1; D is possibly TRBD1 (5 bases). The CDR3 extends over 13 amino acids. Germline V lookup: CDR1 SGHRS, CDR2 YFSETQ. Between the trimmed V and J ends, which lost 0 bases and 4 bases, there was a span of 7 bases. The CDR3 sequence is CASSLGGGTEAFF. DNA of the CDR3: TGCGCCAGCAGCTTGGGGGGGGGCACTGAAGCTTTCTTT.

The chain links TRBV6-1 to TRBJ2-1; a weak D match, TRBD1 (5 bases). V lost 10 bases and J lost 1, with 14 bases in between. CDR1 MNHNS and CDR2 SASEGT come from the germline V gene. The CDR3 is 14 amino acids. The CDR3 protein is CATSMDTSYNEQFF. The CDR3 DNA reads TGTGCCACCTCTATGGACACTTCCTACAATGAGCAGTTCTTC.

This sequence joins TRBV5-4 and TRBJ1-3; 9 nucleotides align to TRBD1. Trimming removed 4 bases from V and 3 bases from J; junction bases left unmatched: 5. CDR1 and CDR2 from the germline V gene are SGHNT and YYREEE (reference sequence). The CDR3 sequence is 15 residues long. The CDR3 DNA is TGTGCCAGCAGCGCCGGGACAGGGAATGGAAACACCATATATTTT. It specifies CASSAGTGNGNTIYF.

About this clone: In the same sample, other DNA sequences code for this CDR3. CDR3 loop: CATSRDRSNTEAFF. DNA for the CDR3: TGTGCCACCAGCAGAGATAGAAGTAACACTGAAGCTTTCTTT. V usage is TRBV15 and J usage is TRBJ1-1; no clear D. Trimming pared 0 bases from V and 2 bases from J, leaving 7 bases between. The CDR3 consists of 14 residues. Germline V gives CDR1 LNHNV, CDR2 YYDKDF (reference sequence).

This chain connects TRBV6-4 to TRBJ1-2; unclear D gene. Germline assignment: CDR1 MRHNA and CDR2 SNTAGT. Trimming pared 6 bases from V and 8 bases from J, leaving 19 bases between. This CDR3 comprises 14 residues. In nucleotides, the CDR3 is TGTGCCAGCAGGGACGGAGGTTCCTTGGGGGGCTACACCTTC. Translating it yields CASRDGGSLGGYTF.

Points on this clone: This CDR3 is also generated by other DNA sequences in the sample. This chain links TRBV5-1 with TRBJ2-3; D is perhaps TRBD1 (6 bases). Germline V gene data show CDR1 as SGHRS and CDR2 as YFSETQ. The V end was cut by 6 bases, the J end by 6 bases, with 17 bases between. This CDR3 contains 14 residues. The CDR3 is CASTLGGVTDTQYF. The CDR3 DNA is TGCGCCAGCACCCTAGGGGGAGTCACGGATACGCAGTATTTT.

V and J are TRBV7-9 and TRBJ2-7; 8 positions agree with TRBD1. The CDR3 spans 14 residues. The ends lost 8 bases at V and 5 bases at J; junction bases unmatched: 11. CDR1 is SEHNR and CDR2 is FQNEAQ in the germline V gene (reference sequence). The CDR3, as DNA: TGTGCCAGCGAAAGGGACAGGCCCAGGGACGAGCAGTACTTC. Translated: CASERDRPRDEQYF.

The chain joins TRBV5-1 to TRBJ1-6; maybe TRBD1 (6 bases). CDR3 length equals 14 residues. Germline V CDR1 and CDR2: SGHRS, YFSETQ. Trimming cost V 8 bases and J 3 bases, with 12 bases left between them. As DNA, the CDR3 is TGCGCCAGGAAACAGGGAAACTATAATTCACCCCTCCACTTT. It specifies CARKQGNYNSPLHF.

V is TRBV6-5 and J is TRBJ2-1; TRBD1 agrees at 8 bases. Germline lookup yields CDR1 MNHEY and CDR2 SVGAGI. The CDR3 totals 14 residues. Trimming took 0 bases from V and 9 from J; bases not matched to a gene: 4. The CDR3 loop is CASSYSSGGGEQFF. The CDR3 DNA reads TGTGCCAGCAGTTACTCTTCAGGGGGCGGTGAGCAGTTCTTC.

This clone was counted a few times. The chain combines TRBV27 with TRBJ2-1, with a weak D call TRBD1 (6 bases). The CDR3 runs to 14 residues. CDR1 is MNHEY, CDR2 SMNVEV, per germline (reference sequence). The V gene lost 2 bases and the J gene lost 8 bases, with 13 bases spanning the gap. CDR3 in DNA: TGTGCCAGCAGTTTAAACAGGGTGCAACATGAGCAGTTCTTC. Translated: CASSLNRVQHEQFF.

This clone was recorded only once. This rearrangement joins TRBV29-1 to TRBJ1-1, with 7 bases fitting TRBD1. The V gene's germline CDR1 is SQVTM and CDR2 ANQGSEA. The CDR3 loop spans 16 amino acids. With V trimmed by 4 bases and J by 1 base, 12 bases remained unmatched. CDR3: CSVVKVAGQSNTEAFF. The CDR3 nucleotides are TGCAGCGTTGTGAAGGTCGCGGGACAGTCGAACACTGAAGCTTTCTTT.

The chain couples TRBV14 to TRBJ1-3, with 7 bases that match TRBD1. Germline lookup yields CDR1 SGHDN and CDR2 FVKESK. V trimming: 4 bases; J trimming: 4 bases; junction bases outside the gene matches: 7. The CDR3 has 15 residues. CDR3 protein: CASSRRGTDGNTIYF. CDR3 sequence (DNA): TGTGCCAGCAGCCGCAGAGGGACAGACGGAAACACCATATATTTT.

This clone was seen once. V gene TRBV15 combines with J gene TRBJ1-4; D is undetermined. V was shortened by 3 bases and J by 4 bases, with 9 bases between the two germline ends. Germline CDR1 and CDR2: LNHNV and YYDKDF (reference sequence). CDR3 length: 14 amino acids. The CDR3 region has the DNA TGTGCCACCAGCAGTCGGCAGGATAATGAAAAACTGTTTTTT. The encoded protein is CATSSRQDNEKLFF.

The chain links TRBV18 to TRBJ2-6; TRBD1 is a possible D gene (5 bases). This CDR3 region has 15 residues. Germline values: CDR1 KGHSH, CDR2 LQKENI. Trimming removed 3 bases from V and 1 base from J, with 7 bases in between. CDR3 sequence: CASSPSGSGANVLTF. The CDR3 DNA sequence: TGTGCCAGCTCACCGTCAGGGTCTGGGGCCAACGTCCTGACTTTC.

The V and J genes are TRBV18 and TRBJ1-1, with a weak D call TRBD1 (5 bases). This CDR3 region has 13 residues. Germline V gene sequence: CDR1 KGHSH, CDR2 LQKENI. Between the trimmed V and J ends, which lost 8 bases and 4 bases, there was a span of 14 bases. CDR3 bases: TGTGCCAGCCTGAGCAGGGAAGGCACTGAAGCTTTCTTT. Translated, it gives CASLSREGTEAFF.

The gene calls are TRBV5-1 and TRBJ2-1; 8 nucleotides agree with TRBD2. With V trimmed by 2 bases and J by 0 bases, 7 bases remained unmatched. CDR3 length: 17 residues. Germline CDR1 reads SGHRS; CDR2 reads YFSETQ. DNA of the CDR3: TGCGCCAGCAGCTTCACGGGGACTAGGACCTCCTACAATGAGCAGTTCTTC. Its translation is CASSFTGTRTSYNEQFF.

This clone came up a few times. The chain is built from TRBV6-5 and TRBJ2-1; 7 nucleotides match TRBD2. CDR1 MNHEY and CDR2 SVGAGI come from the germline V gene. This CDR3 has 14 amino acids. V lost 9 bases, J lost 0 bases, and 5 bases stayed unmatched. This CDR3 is CASSAGSSYNEQFF. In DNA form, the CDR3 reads TGTGCCAGTTCAGCGGGGAGCTCCTACAATGAGCAGTTCTTC.

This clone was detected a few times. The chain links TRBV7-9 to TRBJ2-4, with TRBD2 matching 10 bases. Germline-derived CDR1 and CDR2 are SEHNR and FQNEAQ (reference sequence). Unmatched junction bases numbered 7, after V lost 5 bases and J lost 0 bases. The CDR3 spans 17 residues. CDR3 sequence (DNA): TGTGCCAGCAGCCCGGGACTAGCGCGGGTAGCCAAAAACATTCAGTACTTC. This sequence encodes CASSPGLARVAKNIQYF.

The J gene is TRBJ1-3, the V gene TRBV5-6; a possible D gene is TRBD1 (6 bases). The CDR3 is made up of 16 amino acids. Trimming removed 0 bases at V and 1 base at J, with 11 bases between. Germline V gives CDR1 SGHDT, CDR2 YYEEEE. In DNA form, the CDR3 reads TGTGCCAGCAGCTTGGGGTCAGGGGAGTCTGGAAACACCATATATTTT. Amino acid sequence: CASSLGSGESGNTIYF.